The sample holds many counts of the clone carrying this TCR beta chain. The antigen is not known. Germline CDR1 and CDR2: GTSNPN and SVGIG (reference sequence). J gave up 9 bases and V 2 bases, and 8 bases lay outside the gene matches. The CDR3 has 14 amino acids. The data were taken from a study of T cells in Graves' hyperthyroidism and ophthalmopathy. Looking at the study overall: Peripheral blood sampling occurred at initial diagnosis, before any treatment. Study outcomes and limitations: Patients with ophthalmopathy were separated from those with stable hyperthyroidism by a 13 V-J model. Prediction of ophthalmopathy progression came a median roughly 7.1 months pre-onset.

Amplified regions were TCR beta CDR3 sequences from RNA transcripts. The primer set for the first-round RT-PCR of the TCR CDR3 was HTBI. One entry per CDR3 protein, called by TCRdb with MiXCR from the multiplex PCR reads. Here the sample spans under 500,000 distinct CDR3 sequences, about 14% being singletons. Sequenced: blood. The source is a man aged 50-60 years with Graves' ophthalmopathy. The V gene is TRBV30, the J gene TRBJ2-1; 9 positions agree with TRBD2. CDR3 nucleotide sequence: TGTGCCTGGAGTAACGGGCTAGCGGGACTTGAGCAGTTCTTC. This encodes CAWSNGLAGLEQFF.